The clone carrying this T cell receptor (beta chain) was detected many times. The data belong to a study of CD8 T cells in ankylosing spondylitis. CDR1 and CDR2 from the germline V gene are DFQATT and SNEGSKA (reference sequence). V was pared by 4 bases and J by 0 bases, with 17 bases between. CDR3 length: 16 residues. Libraries for TCR beta were made by quantitative 5'-RACE with molecular barcodes. Via MiXCR, TCRdb re-called the 5' RACE reads, giving one row per CDR3 protein. Of a few hundred thousand distinct CDR3 sequences in the sample, about 10% were seen once. Sequencing was carried out using blood, either unsorted or a sorted T cell fraction (not recorded which). The V and J genes are TRBV20-1 and TRBJ2-3; D perhaps matches TRBD2 (5 bases). This TCR derives from a male donor with ankylosing spondylitis or in good health (not recorded which). CDR3 sequence: CSATRSIRDSTDTQYF. The CDR3 nucleotides read TGCAGTGCTACACGTTCCATTCGGGATAGCACAGATACGCAGTATTTT.